These 24 T cell receptor beta chains share one sample of origin, sequenced in a study of blood T cell repertoires in COVID-19. TCRdb keeps only in-frame clones here, not all; method: immunoSEQ multiplex PCR. The sample consists of some 340,000 clones, roughly nine tenths of them appearing once. The sequencing input was PBMCs or T cells enriched from blood (not recorded which). The receptors derive from a young woman who had been exposed to COVID-19.

This sequence joins TRBV10-3 and TRBJ1-3; 9 bases map to TRBD1. The germline V gene has CDR1 ENHRY and CDR2 SYGVKD. J gave up 3 bases and V 7 bases, and 13 bases lay outside the gene matches. This CDR3 comprises 17 residues. The DNA for the CDR3 is TGTGCCATCACAACCCGGGACAGGGACGGTGGTGGAAACACCATATATTTT. Its protein is CAITTRDRDGGGNTIYF.

The chain links TRBV6-5 to TRBJ1-4, with 7 bases matching TRBD1. CDR1 is MNHEY and CDR2 is SVGAGI in the germline V gene. Germline trimming cut 2 bases from V and 4 bases from J; bases unmatched to any gene: 4. This CDR3 comprises 15 residues. The CDR3 DNA follows: TGTGCCAGCAGTTACCGGGACAGAGTTAATGAAAAACTGTTTTTT. It is translated as CASSYRDRVNEKLFF.

Turning to this clone: Other DNA sequences in the sample encode the same CDR3. The chain joins TRBV12-3 or TRBV12-4 to TRBJ2-5; D gene ambiguous. CDR3 length equals 13 residues. V lost 3 bases, J lost 2 bases, and 7 bases lay in between. This CDR3 reads CASSFNRQETQYF. The CDR3 nucleotides are TGTGCCAGCAGTTTCAACAGACAAGAGACCCAGTACTTC.

This chain joins TRBV12-5 and TRBJ2-1, with 10 bases aligning to TRBD2. The CDR3 contains 15 residues. Per germline, CDR1 LGHNT and CDR2 FRNRAP. V trimming: 7 bases; J trimming: 4 bases; junction bases outside the gene matches: 7. The DNA for the CDR3 is TGTGCTAGTGCCCTAAGCGGGGGGGTATACAATGAGCAGTTCTTC. Amino acid sequence: CASALSGGVYNEQFF. The full variable domain, in which reference TRBV12-5 and TRBJ2-1 provide the parts outside the CDR3, is DARVTQTPRHKVTEMGQEVTMRCQPILGHNTVFWYRQTMMQGLELLAYFRNRAPLDDSGMPKDRFSAEMPDATLATLKIQPSEPRDSAVYFCASALSGGVYNEQFFGPGTRLTVL.

V and J are TRBV27 and TRBJ2-5, with TRBD1 matching 8 bases. This CDR3 has 14 residues. Germline values: CDR1 MNHEY, CDR2 SMNVEV (reference sequence). The V gene end was trimmed by 6 bases and the J gene end by 5 bases; junction bases not matched to a gene: 8. CDR3 loop: CASSKTGVRETQYF. CDR3 coding DNA: TGTGCCAGCAGCAAGACAGGGGTGAGGGAGACCCAGTACTTC.

The chain has TRBV5-4 and TRBJ2-3; 7 bases match TRBD1. V shed 4 bases, J shed 0 bases, and the junction held 5 bases outside the gene matches. CDR1 and CDR2 (germline): SGHNT, YYREEE (reference sequence). This CDR3 spans 15 amino acids. CDR3 in DNA: TGTGCCAGCAGCGAGAGACAGGGAAGCACAGATACGCAGTATTTT. It translates to CASSERQGSTDTQYF.

The CDR3 here is CASSMVRGNSPLHF. CDR3 coding DNA: TGTGCCAGTAGTATGGTTCGGGGGAATTCACCCCTCCACTTT. The gene calls are TRBV19 and TRBJ1-6; tentatively, D is TRBD1 (5 bases). Trimming took 3 bases from V and 7 from J, leaving 10 bases between them. This CDR3 is 14 amino acids long. Germline CDR1 and CDR2: LNHDA and SQIVND (reference sequence).

This chain joins TRBV7-9 and TRBJ1-2, with a tentative D call TRBD1 (5 bases). Germline V gene lookup returns CDR1 SEHNR and CDR2 FQNEAQ (reference sequence). This CDR3 is 16 amino acids long. V was pared by 1 base and J by 8 bases, with 20 bases between. Here the CDR3 DNA reads TGTGCCAGCAGCTTAGACCGGGGGGTCTTTGCGCGGGGCTACACCTTC. Protein sequence: CASSLDRGVFARGYTF.

V and J are TRBV5-4 and TRBJ1-2; 9 bases fit TRBD1. Germline V gene sequence: CDR1 SGHNT, CDR2 YYREEE (reference sequence). The CDR3 runs to 13 residues. The V gene end was trimmed by 2 bases and the J gene end by 7 bases; junction bases not matched to a gene: 3. The CDR3 spells CASSLGTGRGYTF. DNA for the CDR3: TGTGCCAGCAGCTTAGGGACAGGGCGTGGCTACACCTTC. The entire variable domain, with the rest obtained from reference TRBV5-4 and TRBJ1-2, is as follows: ETGVTQSPTHLIKTRGQQVTLRCSSQSGHNTVSWYQQALGQGPQFIFQYYREEENGRGNFPPRFSGLQFPNYSSELNVNALELDDSALYLCASSLGTGRGYTFGSGTRLTVV.

CDR3 DNA sequence: TGTGCCAGTAGTGCCCGGACAGGAATCAATCAGCCCCAGCATTTT. The encoded protein is CASSARTGINQPQHF. J is TRBJ1-5 and V is TRBV19, with 7 bases lining up with TRBD1. This CDR3 is built from 15 residues. Trimming took 5 bases from V and 3 from J; bases not matched to a gene: 7. The germline CDR1 and CDR2 sequences are LNHDA and SQIVND (reference sequence).

This chain joins TRBV5-1 and TRBJ2-5; tentatively, D is TRBD1 (5 bases). V was shortened by 4 bases and J by 4 bases, with 17 bases between the two germline ends. CDR3 length equals 15 residues. Germline CDR1 SGHRS, CDR2 YFSETQ. CDR3 bases: TGCGCCAGCAGCCCCGGACAACGGGTAGGAGAGACCCAGTACTTC. Translating gives CASSPGQRVGETQYF. Based on the CDR3 plus reference TRBV5-1 and TRBJ2-5, the full variable domain is KAGVTQTPRYLIKTRGQQVTLSCSPISGHRSVSWYQQTPGQGLQFLFEYFSETQRNKGNFPGRFSGRQFSNSRSEMNVSTLELGDSALYLCASSPGQRVGETQYFGPGTRLLVL.

The CDR3 DNA reads as TGTGCCACCAGTGGGACAGGGGGCGTAGGTAGCAATCAGCCCCAGCATTTT. It codes for CATSGTGGVGSNQPQHF. The rearrangement joins TRBV24-1 to TRBJ1-5, with 11 nucleotides matching TRBD1. After removal of 5 bases from V and 0 bases from J, the junction contained 5 bases not matched to a gene. The CDR3 has 17 amino acids. Germline-derived CDR1 and CDR2 are KGHDR and SFDVKD.

This chain uses TRBV19 with TRBJ1-5; D gene ambiguous. Trimming took off 10 bases at V and 0 bases at J, with 10 bases between the two ends. This CDR3 has 13 amino acids. Germline V lookup: CDR1 LNHDA, CDR2 SQIVND (reference sequence). The CDR3 nucleotides read TGTGCCACAGGAATCTATAGCAATCAGCCCCAGCATTTT. Protein product: CATGIYSNQPQHF. The complete variable domain, with remaining parts taken from reference TRBV19 and TRBJ1-5, reads DGGITQSPKYLFRKEGQNVTLSCEQNLNHDAMYWYRQDPGQGLRLIYYSQIVNDFQKGDIAEGYSVSREKKESFPLTVTSAQKNPTAFYLCATGIYSNQPQHFGDGTRLSIL.

V gene TRBV29-1 combines with J gene TRBJ2-4; D unresolved. The V end lost 6 bases, the J end lost 3 bases, and 15 bases lay between the germline ends. Germline V gene sequence: CDR1 SQVTM, CDR2 ANQGSEA. The CDR3 has 14 residues. CDR3 amino acids: CSVPHQVGKNIQYF. CDR3 coding DNA: TGCAGCGTCCCCCATCAGGTAGGCAAAAACATTCAGTACTTC.

The V call is TRBV9, the J call TRBJ1-2; 9 bases map to TRBD1. V trimming: 5 bases; J trimming: 2 bases; junction bases outside the gene matches: 1. There are 13 residues in the CDR3. Looked up from germline, CDR1 is SGDLS and CDR2 is YYNGEE. In DNA form, the CDR3 reads TGTGCCAGCAGAGGGACAGGGAACTATGGCTACACCTTC. This gives the protein CASRGTGNYGYTF.

V usage is TRBV7-8 and J usage is TRBJ1-5, with unresolved D. The CDR3 covers 14 residues. Trimming removed 4 bases from V and 4 bases from J, with 11 bases in between. From germline, CDR1 is SGHVS and CDR2 FQNEAQ. CDR3 nucleotide sequence: TGTGCCAGCAGCTCAGATCGGGGAAATCAGCCCCAGCATTTT. This codes for CASSSDRGNQPQHF.

The V call is TRBV11-2, the J call TRBJ1-1; D is ambiguous. CDR3 size: 13 residues. CDR1 SGHAT and CDR2 FQNNGV come from the germline V gene. Trimming pared 5 bases from V and 6 bases from J, leaving 13 bases between. The CDR3 DNA follows: TGTGCCAGCAGCCAACTTCGGGGTCCTGAAGCTTTCTTT. The encoded protein is CASSQLRGPEAFF.

The chain combines TRBV5-1 with TRBJ1-5; TRBD1 matches at 7 bases. Trimming at V came to 1 base and at J to 2 bases, leaving 0 bases not matched to a gene. The germline gives CDR1 SGHRS, CDR2 YFSETQ. The CDR3 spans 14 residues. CDR3: CASSLTGGNQPQHF. In DNA, the CDR3 is TGCGCCAGCAGCTTGACAGGGGGCAATCAGCCCCAGCATTTT.

This chain links TRBV4-1 with TRBJ1-1, with no clear D. There are 13 residues in the CDR3. V was cut by 2 bases and J by 8 bases, with 12 bases left in between. The germline gives CDR1 MGHRA, CDR2 YSYEKL. CDR3 residues: CASSQNAGFEAFF. The CDR3, as DNA: TGCGCCAGCAGCCAAAACGCAGGTTTCGAAGCTTTCTTT.

The chain employs TRBV5-6 and TRBJ2-2, with TRBD2 matching over 11 bases. J gave up 4 bases and V 4 bases, and 9 bases lay outside the gene matches. CDR1 and CDR2 from the germline V gene are SGHDT and YYEEEE. The CDR3 totals 17 residues. The CDR3 is CASSPVAGGRLTGELFF. CDR3 DNA: TGTGCCAGCAGCCCTGTAGCGGGGGGGCGGCTCACCGGGGAGCTGTTTTTT.

J is TRBJ2-7 and V is TRBV13, with 8 bases matching TRBD1. Germline CDR1 reads PRHDT; CDR2 reads FYEKMQ (reference sequence). The V segment lost 5 bases and the J segment 4 bases; nucleotides outside the gene matches: 10. This CDR3 has 15 residues. The CDR3 sequence is CASSAQTGAGYEQYF. The CDR3 nucleotides are TGTGCCAGCAGCGCGCAGACAGGGGCGGGTTACGAGCAGTACTTC.

This chain joins TRBV11-3 and TRBJ2-7, with TRBD1 matching 9 bases. The V and J ends lost 11 bases and 4 bases, in that order; junction bases with no gene match: 6. The CDR3 runs to 12 residues. Germline V gene lookup returns CDR1 SGHNT and CDR2 YENEEA. DNA of the CDR3: TGTGCCCGAGGACAGGGGTTATACGAGCAGTACTTC. This codes for CARGQGLYEQYF.

The chain links TRBV10-3 to TRBJ1-2, with D perhaps matching TRBD1 (6 bases). Germline V gives CDR1 ENHRY, CDR2 SYGVKD. The CDR3 sequence is 13 residues long. Trimming removed 7 bases from V and 3 bases from J, with 12 bases in between. In DNA form, the CDR3 reads TGTGCCATCACCGAGGACAGATACTATGGCTACACCTTC. Translation: CAITEDRYYGYTF.

This clone occurred once. The chain is built from TRBV10-3 and TRBJ1-5; D is perhaps TRBD1 (5 bases). CDR3 length equals 16 residues. From germline, CDR1 is ENHRY and CDR2 SYGVKD. V shed 7 bases and J shed 2 bases, with 18 bases lying between them. CDR3 DNA: TGTGCCATCACCACGGAGGGGTTGACGGGCAATCAGCCCCAGCATTTT. Translating it yields CAITTEGLTGNQPQHF.